The table lists the clone carrying this TCR beta chain with a few counts. Its antigen remains unidentified. The identical CDR3 is also encoded by other nucleotide sequences in the sample. This sample was included in a study of PD-1 blockade in classical Hodgkin lymphoma. Study findings and constraints: TCR diversity at baseline was reported to be reduced in newly diagnosed patients relative to healthy donors.

The germline CDR1 and CDR2 sequences are SQVTM and ANQGSEA. The CDR3 sequence is 15 residues long. J was trimmed by 5 bases and V by 4 bases; bases with no gene match: 6. Time point denoted: cycle 4 day 1 (C4D1), after about 6 weeks of nivolumab. All the patients suffered relapse after autologous stem cell transplantation, and brentuximab vedotin exposure differed. Here immunoSEQ multiplex PCR was the method, and the copy in TCRdb shows in-frame clones only, minus some. The data show approximately 84,000 clones, around 80% seen once. The chain uses TRBV29-1 and TRBJ2-3; 13 bases line up with TRBD2. This sequence was found in a human donor with classical Hodgkin lymphoma. The starting material was peripheral blood mononuclear cells (PBMCs), obtained before the fourth cycle of nivolumab. Here the CDR3 reads CSVGTSGSGGDTQYF. CDR3 in DNA: TGCAGCGTTGGGACTAGCGGGAGCGGGGGAGATACGCAGTATTTT.